This T cell receptor beta chain was sequenced during a study of shared clonotypes between healthy human individuals. The wider study: Aged 18 to 49, the donors were a couple of women and a few men.

Each replicate PCR on the sorted subsets used 200 to 250 ng DNA (about 30,000 T cell genomes). Assay: immunoSEQ multiplex PCR; the TCRdb copy retains only in-frame clones and omits some. The repertoire consists of over a million clones, with about 76% occurring once and the leading ten covering roughly 1.4%. Remarks on this clone: Its antigen is currently unknown. The same CDR3 is also encoded by other DNA sequences in this sample.

In the CD4+ fraction, cells were divided into CD45RA+ naive and CD45RA-negative memory subsets. The study's findings and limits: Owing to a small donor count, the genetic and exposure-history diversity represented was limited.

In germline, CDR1 is LNHNV, CDR2 YYDKDF (reference sequence). Trimming removed 0 bases at V and 11 bases at J, with 10 bases between. This CDR3 is 13 amino acids long. Sequenced: memory CD4+ T cells sorted from blood. Subset specified: CD45RA-negative fraction. The chain combines TRBV15 with TRBJ1-4; D may be TRBD1 (6 bases). This TCR derives from a man aged 18 to 29 in good health. CDR3 nucleotide sequence: TGTGCCACCAGCAGAGACAGGGGTGAGAAACTGTTTTTT. Amino acids: CATSRDRGEKLFF.